The 16 T cell receptor beta chains in this list originate from one sample, sequenced in a study of cytomegalovirus exposure and HLA in healthy donors. The PCR employed 60 Vbeta primers together with 13 Jbeta primers. The data were produced by immunoSEQ multiplex PCR, yet TCRdb's version contains in-frame clones alone and is incomplete. The sample lists some 140,000 clones; 70% to 80% were seen once. The specimen was PBMCs. These receptors all come from a middle-aged man in good health and CMV-seropositive.

The chain has TRBV7-2 and TRBJ2-1; TRBD2 aligns across 9 bases. Germline loops: CDR1 SGHTA, CDR2 FQGNSA. V gave up 5 bases and J gave up 5 bases; unmatched junction bases: 4. The length of the CDR3 is 14 residues. This CDR3 reads CASSPIAGDNEQFF. DNA of the CDR3: TGTGCCAGCAGCCCGATAGCGGGAGACAATGAGCAGTTCTTC. Together with reference TRBV7-2 and TRBJ2-1, the CDR3 gives the full variable domain: GAGVSQSPSNKVTEKGKDVELRCDPISGHTALYWYRQSLGQGLEFLIYFQGNSAPDKSGLPSDRFSAERTGGSVSTLTIQRTQQEDSAVYLCASSPIAGDNEQFFGPGTRLTVL.

J is TRBJ2-6 and V is TRBV13, with D possibly TRBD2 on 6 matching bases. The CDR3 extends over 16 amino acids. With 5 bases removed from V and 3 bases from J, the gap between germline ends came to 14 bases. Germline CDR1 reads PRHDT; CDR2 reads FYEKMQ (reference sequence). CDR3 loop: CASSPGGLDGANVLTF. For the CDR3, the DNA is TGTGCCAGCAGCCCCGGGGGACTCGATGGGGCCAACGTCCTGACTTTC.

This clone was counted only a few times. The chain recombines TRBV25-1 with TRBJ2-7; 7 bases match TRBD1. With 4 bases clipped from V and 0 bases from J, the junction kept 3 bases outside the gene matches. The CDR3 sequence is 14 residues long. CDR1 and CDR2 (germline): MGHDK, SYGVNS. The CDR3 nucleotides read TGTGCCAGCAGTGCAACAGGGGCCTCCTACGAGCAGTACTTC. Translated: CASSATGASYEQYF.

The chain joins TRBV25-1 to TRBJ1-2; D call uncertain. The germline gives CDR1 MGHDK, CDR2 SYGVNS. This CDR3 region has 14 residues. Trimming removed 2 bases from V and 2 bases from J, with 9 bases in between. In DNA, the CDR3 is TGTGCCAGCAGTGAAATTAATGTCAACTATGGCTACACCTTC. Amino acid sequence: CASSEINVNYGYTF.

Only a few counts were recorded for this clone. The chain employs TRBV5-1 and TRBJ1-3; 10 bases agree with TRBD1. The V gene end was trimmed by 3 bases and the J gene end by 2 bases; junction bases not matched to a gene: 8. CDR3 length equals 17 residues. The germline CDR1 and CDR2 sequences are SGHRS and YFSETQ. CDR3 DNA sequence: TGCGCCAGCAGCTGGGGGGACAGGGGCCCCCCTGGAAACACCATATATTTT. Residues: CASSWGDRGPPGNTIYF.

V gene TRBV10-2 combines with J gene TRBJ2-3; 13 bases agree with TRBD2. The germline V gene encodes CDR1 WSHSY and CDR2 SAAADI. The CDR3 covers 17 residues. V shed 11 bases and J 5 bases; nucleotides not matched to a gene: 16. The CDR3 sequence: CAQRGTSGRAKVDTQYF. The CDR3 region has the DNA TGCGCCCAAAGGGGTACTAGCGGGAGGGCCAAGGTAGATACGCAGTATTTT.

The gene calls are TRBV19 and TRBJ1-4, with no clear D. CDR1 is LNHDA and CDR2 is SQIVND in the germline V gene (reference sequence). CDR3 length: 14 residues. The V end was cut by 7 bases, the J end by 3 bases, with 12 bases between. The CDR3 region has the DNA TGTGCCAGTATTCGGCGGGGATCTAATGAAAAACTGTTTTTT. Residues: CASIRRGSNEKLFF.

This sequence joins TRBV5-6 and TRBJ2-3; 7 bases match TRBD2. V lost 1 base to trimming and J lost 4 bases; unmatched junction nucleotides: 12. The germline gives CDR1 SGHDT, CDR2 YYEEEE. This CDR3 has 17 residues. CDR3 sequence reads: CASSLIGGSRLADTQYF. The CDR3 DNA sequence: TGTGCCAGCAGCTTGATTGGCGGGAGTAGGCTCGCAGATACGCAGTATTTT.

J is TRBJ1-2 and V is TRBV10-3; D ambiguous. The CDR3 contains 12 residues. The germline V gene encodes CDR1 ENHRY and CDR2 SYGVKD. Trimming shortened V by 2 bases and J by 5 bases, and 6 bases separated the two germline ends. The CDR3 DNA follows: TGTGCCATCAGTGAGGTCTCTTATGGCTACACCTTC. Amino acids: CAISEVSYGYTF.

A few counts support this clone. The J gene is TRBJ2-7, the V gene TRBV10-2; 8 bases align to TRBD1. V gave up 2 bases and J gave up 11 bases; unmatched junction bases: 8. This CDR3 is 13 amino acids long. Looked up from germline, CDR1 is WSHSY and CDR2 is SAAADI. The CDR3 sequence: CASSEGTGTSEYF. In DNA form, the CDR3 reads TGCGCCAGCAGTGAGGGGACAGGTACCTCCGAGTACTTC.

V usage is TRBV28 and J usage is TRBJ1-1, with D hard to call. V lost 5 bases and J 5 bases, leaving 18 bases between the germline ends. The CDR3 runs to 15 residues. The V gene's germline CDR1 is MDHEN and CDR2 SYDVKM. CDR3 sequence: CASSPPRRVRTEAFF. CDR3 bases: TGTGCCAGCAGTCCCCCCCGCCGTGTGAGGACTGAAGCTTTCTTT.

The CDR3 sequence is CAWSVSGGETQYF. DNA for the CDR3: TGTGCCTGGAGTGTGAGCGGTGGGGAGACCCAGTACTTC. V gene TRBV30 combines with J gene TRBJ2-5; possible D gene TRBD2, 5 bases. Germline lookup yields CDR1 GTSNPN and CDR2 SVGIG (reference sequence). The CDR3 totals 13 residues. The V end lost 0 bases, the J end lost 5 bases, and 10 bases lay between the germline ends.

This chain uses TRBV6-1 with TRBJ2-6, with a weak D call TRBD2 (6 bases). The CDR3 is made up of 18 amino acids. Germline CDR1 MNHNS, CDR2 SASEGT. V lost 3 bases, J lost 4 bases, and 19 bases lay in between. CDR3 sequence (DNA): TGTGCCAGCAGTGACGTGGGGGGTACCAGTTCGGGGGCCAACGTCCTGACTTTC. Translation gives CASSDVGGTSSGANVLTF.

This clone was seen a single time. The chain employs TRBV9 and TRBJ1-2, with a possible D match to TRBD1 (5 bases). The CDR3 totals 13 residues. V lost 5 bases and J 7 bases, leaving 15 bases between the germline ends. The germline gives CDR1 SGDLS, CDR2 YYNGEE. CDR3 residues: CASSARRGGGYTF. The CDR3 bases are TGTGCCAGCAGTGCAAGGAGGGGAGGTGGCTACACCTTC.

This CDR3 is CASSQDKETQYF. CDR3 coding DNA: TGTGCCAGCAGCCAAGATAAAGAGACCCAGTACTTC. The chain combines TRBV4-2 with TRBJ2-5, with no clear D. The CDR3 totals 12 residues. Germline-derived CDR1 and CDR2 are LGHNA and YNFKEQ. The V end lost 0 bases, the J end lost 3 bases, and 2 bases lay between the germline ends.

J is TRBJ1-3 and V is TRBV5-1; a weak D match, TRBD1 (6 bases). Germline assignment: CDR1 SGHRS and CDR2 YFSETQ. The CDR3 is 16 amino acids. Deletions cut 0 bases from V and 1 base from J, with 11 bases between. The CDR3 sequence: CASSLGQANSGNTIYF. Written as DNA, the CDR3 is TGCGCCAGCAGCTTGGGACAGGCGAATTCTGGAAACACCATATATTTT. Combining the CDR3 with reference TRBV5-1 and TRBJ1-3 gives the whole variable domain KAGVTQTPRYLIKTRGQQVTLSCSPISGHRSVSWYQQTPGQGLQFLFEYFSETQRNKGNFPGRFSGRQFSNSRSEMNVSTLELGDSALYLCASSLGQANSGNTIYFGEGSWLTVV.